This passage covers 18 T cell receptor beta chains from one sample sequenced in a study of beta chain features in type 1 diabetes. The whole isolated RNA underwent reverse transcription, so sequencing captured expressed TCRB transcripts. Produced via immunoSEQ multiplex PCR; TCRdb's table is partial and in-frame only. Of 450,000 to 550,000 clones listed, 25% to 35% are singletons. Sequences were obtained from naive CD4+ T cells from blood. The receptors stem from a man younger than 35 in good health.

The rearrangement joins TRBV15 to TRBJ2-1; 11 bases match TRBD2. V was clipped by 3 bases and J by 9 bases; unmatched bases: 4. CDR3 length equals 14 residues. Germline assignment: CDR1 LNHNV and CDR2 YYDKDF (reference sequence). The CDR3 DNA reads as TGTGCCACCAGCAGCGGGACTAGCGGTCGTGAGCAGTTCTTC. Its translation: CATSSGTSGREQFF.

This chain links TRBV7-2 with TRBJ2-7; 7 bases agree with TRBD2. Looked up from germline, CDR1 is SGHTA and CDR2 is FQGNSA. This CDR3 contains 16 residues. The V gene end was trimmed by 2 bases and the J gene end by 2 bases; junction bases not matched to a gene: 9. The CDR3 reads CASSLSPGGPPYEQYF. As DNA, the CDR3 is TGTGCCAGCAGCTTAAGCCCGGGGGGTCCCCCCTACGAGCAGTACTTC.

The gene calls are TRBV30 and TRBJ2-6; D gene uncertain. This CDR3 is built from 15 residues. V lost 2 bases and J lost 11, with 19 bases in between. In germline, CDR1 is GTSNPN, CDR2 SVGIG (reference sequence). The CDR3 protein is CAWSTSRAPSYVLTF. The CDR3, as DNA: TGTGCCTGGAGTACGTCCAGAGCCCCCTCCTACGTCCTGACTTTC. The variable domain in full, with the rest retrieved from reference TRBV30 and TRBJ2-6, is SQTIHQWPATLVQPVGSPLSLECTVEGTSNPNLYWYRQAAGRGLQLLFYSVGIGQISSEVPQNLSASRPQDRQFILSSKKLLLSDSGFYLCAWSTSRAPSYVLTFGAGSRLTVL.

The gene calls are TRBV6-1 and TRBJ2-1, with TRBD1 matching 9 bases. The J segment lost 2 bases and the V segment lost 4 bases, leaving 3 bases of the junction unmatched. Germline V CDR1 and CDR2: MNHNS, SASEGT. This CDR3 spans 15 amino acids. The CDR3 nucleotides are TGTGCCAGCAGTGGGGGACAGGGCGCCTACAATGAGCAGTTCTTC. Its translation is CASSGGQGAYNEQFF.

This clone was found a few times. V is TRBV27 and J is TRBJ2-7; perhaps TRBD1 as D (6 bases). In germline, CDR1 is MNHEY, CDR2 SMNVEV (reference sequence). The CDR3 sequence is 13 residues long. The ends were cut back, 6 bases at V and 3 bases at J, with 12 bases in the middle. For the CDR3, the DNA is TGTGCCAGCAGCCCGACAGGACGCTACGAGCAGTACTTC. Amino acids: CASSPTGRYEQYF.

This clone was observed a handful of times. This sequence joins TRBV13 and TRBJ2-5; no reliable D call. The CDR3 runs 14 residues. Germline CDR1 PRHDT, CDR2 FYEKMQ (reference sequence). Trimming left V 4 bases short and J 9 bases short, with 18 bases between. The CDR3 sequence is CASSYRRYSMSQYF. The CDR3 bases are TGTGCCAGCAGCTACCGAAGGTACTCCATGTCCCAGTACTTC.

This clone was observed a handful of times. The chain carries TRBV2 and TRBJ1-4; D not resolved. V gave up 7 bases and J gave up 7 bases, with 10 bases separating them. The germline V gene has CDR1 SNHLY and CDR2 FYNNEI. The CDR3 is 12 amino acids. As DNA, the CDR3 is TGTGCCAGCAATAACATGGCTGAAAAACTGTTTTTT. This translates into CASNNMAEKLFF.

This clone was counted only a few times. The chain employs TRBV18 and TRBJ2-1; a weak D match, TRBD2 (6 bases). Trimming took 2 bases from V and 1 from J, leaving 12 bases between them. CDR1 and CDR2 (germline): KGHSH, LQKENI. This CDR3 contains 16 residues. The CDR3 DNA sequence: TGTGCCAGCTCACCAACCCTAGCGAGTTCCTACAATGAGCAGTTCTTC. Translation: CASSPTLASSYNEQFF.

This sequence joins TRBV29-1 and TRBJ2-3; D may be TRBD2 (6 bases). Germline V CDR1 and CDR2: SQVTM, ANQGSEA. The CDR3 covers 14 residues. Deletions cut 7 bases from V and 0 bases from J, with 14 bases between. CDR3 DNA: TGCAGCGCCGGGGCCGGGACTAGCACAGATACGCAGTATTTT. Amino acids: CSAGAGTSTDTQYF.

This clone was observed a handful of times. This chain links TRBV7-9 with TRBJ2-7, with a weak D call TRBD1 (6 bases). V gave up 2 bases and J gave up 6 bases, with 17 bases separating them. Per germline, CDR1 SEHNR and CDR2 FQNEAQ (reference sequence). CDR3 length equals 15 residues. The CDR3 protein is CASSLPTGFRAEQYF. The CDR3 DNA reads TGTGCCAGCAGCTTACCCACAGGGTTCCGGGCCGAGCAGTACTTC.

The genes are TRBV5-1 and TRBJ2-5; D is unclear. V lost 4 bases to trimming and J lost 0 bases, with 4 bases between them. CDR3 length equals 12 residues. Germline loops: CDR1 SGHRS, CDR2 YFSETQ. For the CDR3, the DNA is TGCGCCAGCAGCCAGAACCAAGAGACCCAGTACTTC. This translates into CASSQNQETQYF. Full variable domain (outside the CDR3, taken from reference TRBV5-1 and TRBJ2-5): KAGVTQTPRYLIKTRGQQVTLSCSPISGHRSVSWYQQTPGQGLQFLFEYFSETQRNKGNFPGRFSGRQFSNSRSEMNVSTLELGDSALYLCASSQNQETQYFGPGTRLLVL.

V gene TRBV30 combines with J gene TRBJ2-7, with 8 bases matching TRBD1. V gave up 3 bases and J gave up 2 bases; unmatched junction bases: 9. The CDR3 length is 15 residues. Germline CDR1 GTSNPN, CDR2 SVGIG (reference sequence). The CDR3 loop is CAWSRRLQGAYEQYF. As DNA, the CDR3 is TGTGCCTGGAGCCGAAGGCTACAGGGGGCCTACGAGCAGTACTTC.

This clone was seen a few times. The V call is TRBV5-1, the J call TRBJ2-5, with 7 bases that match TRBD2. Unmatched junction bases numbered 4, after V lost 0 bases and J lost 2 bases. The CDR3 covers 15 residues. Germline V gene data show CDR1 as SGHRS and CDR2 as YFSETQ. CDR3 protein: CASSLAGGPQETQYF. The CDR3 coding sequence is TGCGCCAGCAGCTTGGCGGGAGGCCCACAAGAGACCCAGTACTTC.

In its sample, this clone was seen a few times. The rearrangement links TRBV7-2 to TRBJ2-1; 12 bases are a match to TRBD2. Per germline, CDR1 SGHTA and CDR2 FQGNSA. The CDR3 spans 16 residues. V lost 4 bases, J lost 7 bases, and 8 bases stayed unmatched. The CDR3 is CASSSAGTSGWNEQFF. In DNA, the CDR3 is TGTGCCAGCAGCTCGGCCGGGACTAGCGGGTGGAATGAGCAGTTCTTC.

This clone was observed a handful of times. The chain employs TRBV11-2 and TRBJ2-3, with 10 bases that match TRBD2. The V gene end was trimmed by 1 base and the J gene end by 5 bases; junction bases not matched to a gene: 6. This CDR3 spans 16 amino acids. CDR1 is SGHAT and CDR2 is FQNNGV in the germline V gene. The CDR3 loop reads CASSLGASGGEDTQYF. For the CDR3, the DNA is TGTGCCAGCAGCTTAGGTGCTAGCGGGGGAGAAGATACGCAGTATTTT. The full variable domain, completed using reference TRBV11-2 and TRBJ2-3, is EAGVAQSPRYKIIEKRQSVAFWCNPISGHATLYWYQQILGQGPKLLIQFQNNGVVDDSQLPKDRFSAERLKGVDSTLKIQPAKLEDSAVYLCASSLGASGGEDTQYFGPGTRLTVL.

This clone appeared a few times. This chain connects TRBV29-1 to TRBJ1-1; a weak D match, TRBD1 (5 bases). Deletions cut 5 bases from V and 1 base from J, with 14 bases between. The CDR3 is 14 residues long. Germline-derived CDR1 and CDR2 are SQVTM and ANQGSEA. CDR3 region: CSVRYRLSNTEAFF. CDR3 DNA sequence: TGCAGCGTTCGCTACAGGCTATCGAACACTGAAGCTTTCTTT. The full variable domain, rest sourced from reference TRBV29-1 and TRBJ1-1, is SAVISQKPSRDICQRGTSLTIQCQVDSQVTMMFWYRQQPGQSLTLIATANQGSEATYESGFVIDKFPISRPNLTFSTLTVSNMSPEDSSIYLCSVRYRLSNTEAFFGQGTRLTVV.

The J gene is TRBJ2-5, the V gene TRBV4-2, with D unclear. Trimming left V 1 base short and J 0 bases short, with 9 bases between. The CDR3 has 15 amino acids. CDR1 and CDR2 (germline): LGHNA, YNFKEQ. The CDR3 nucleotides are TGTGCCAGCAGCCAAGGGGGAATCAACCAAGAGACCCAGTACTTC. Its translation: CASSQGGINQETQYF.

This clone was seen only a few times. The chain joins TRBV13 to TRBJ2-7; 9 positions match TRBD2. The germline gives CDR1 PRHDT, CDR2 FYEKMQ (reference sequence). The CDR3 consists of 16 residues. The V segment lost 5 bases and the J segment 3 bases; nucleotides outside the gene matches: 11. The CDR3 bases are TGTGCCAGCAGCCCGCCATCCGGTAGCGGGGGCTACGAGCAGTACTTC. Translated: CASSPPSGSGGYEQYF.